Below are 17 T cell receptor beta chains sequenced from a single sample in a study of blood T cell repertoires in COVID-19 (TCRdb year 2020). The method was the immunoSEQ multiplex PCR assay. TCRdb obtained this table from immuneACCESS and retained in-frame rearrangements with V and J assigned. These tables miss some clones; where compared with another copy, unresolved V genes account for less than half of the shortfall, and the remainder is unexplained. The sample table contains 200,000 or so clones; only one count was recorded for 65% to 90% of them. The ten largest account for approximately 5.3% of the sample. Sequencing was performed on peripheral blood. These receptors were obtained from a human donor in a cohort sampled during active COVID-19.

The chain is built from TRBV19 and TRBJ1-1, with D possibly matching TRBD1 (5 bases). Germline V gives CDR1 LNHDA, CDR2 SQIVND (reference sequence). This CDR3 contains 16 residues. V was trimmed by 1 base and J by 0 bases, leaving 12 bases between them. CDR3 in amino acids: CASSIVYRRMNTEAFF. CDR3 nucleotide sequence: TGTGCCAGTAGTATAGTTTACAGGCGAATGAACACTGAAGCTTTCTTT.

This clone has only one observation. The J gene is TRBJ1-5, the V gene TRBV6-2 or TRBV6-3; maybe TRBD1 (6 bases). CDR3 length: 15 amino acids. Germline values: CDR1 MNHEY, CDR2 SVGEGT. V lost 5 bases and J 2 bases, leaving 13 bases between the germline ends. CDR3 region: CASSPYRVGNQPQHF. CDR3 nucleotide sequence: TGTGCCAGCAGTCCCTACAGGGTGGGCAATCAGCCCCAGCATTTT.

This clone appeared a few times. V and J are TRBV4-2 and TRBJ2-7; 7 bases are shared with TRBD2. The V gene end was trimmed by 1 base and the J gene end by 2 bases; junction bases not matched to a gene: 2. Germline V lookup: CDR1 LGHNA, CDR2 YNFKEQ. This CDR3 region has 14 residues. The CDR3 nucleotides read TGTGCCAGCAGCCAAGCTAGCGGAGCCTACGAGCAGTACTTC. Translation: CASSQASGAYEQYF.

V gene TRBV18 combines with J gene TRBJ2-7, with 8 bases identical to TRBD1. The CDR3 is 15 residues long. CDR1 and CDR2 (germline): KGHSH, LQKENI. With V trimmed by 2 bases and J by 2 bases, 5 bases remained unmatched. CDR3 sequence: CASSPSTGGAYEQYF. The CDR3 DNA reads as TGTGCCAGCTCACCATCAACAGGGGGTGCCTACGAGCAGTACTTC.

The chain joins TRBV24-1 to TRBJ2-7, with 8 bases aligning to TRBD2. V lost 7 bases and J lost 6; bases outside the gene matches: 10. Germline V gene sequence: CDR1 KGHDR, CDR2 SFDVKD. CDR3 length: 14 amino acids. The CDR3 nucleotides are TGTGCCACCAGGGACGGGGGGGCGGGAGGCGAGCAGTACTTC. It yields the protein CATRDGGAGGEQYF.

This clone was seen more than once but under ten times. The gene calls are TRBV6-5 and TRBJ2-1; 8 bases match TRBD2. CDR1 is MNHEY, CDR2 SVGAGI, per germline. The ends lost 6 bases at V and 7 bases at J; junction bases unmatched: 11. This CDR3 has 15 amino acids. The CDR3, as DNA: TGTGCCAGCAGCTTCGAAGCGGGAGAGGGGAATGAGCAGTTCTTC. It codes for CASSFEAGEGNEQFF.

This chain links TRBV7-3 with TRBJ2-6; weak D call: TRBD1 (6 bases). This CDR3 region has 18 residues. Germline assignment: CDR1 SGHTA and CDR2 FQGTGA. Trimming pared 1 base from V and 2 bases from J, leaving 15 bases between. CDR3 residues: CASSLIPGRGPGANVLTF. The CDR3 bases are TGTGCCAGCAGCTTAATCCCCGGCAGGGGACCTGGGGCCAACGTCCTGACTTTC.

V and J are TRBV28 and TRBJ2-7, with D hard to call. V was pared by 3 bases and J by 3 bases, with 9 bases between. The CDR3 loop spans 13 amino acids. Germline assignment: CDR1 MDHEN and CDR2 SYDVKM. The CDR3 spells CASSFEELYEQYF. The CDR3 DNA follows: TGTGCCAGCAGTTTCGAGGAGCTCTACGAGCAGTACTTC.

This clone came up a few times. The chain has TRBV27 and TRBJ1-1; TRBD1 matches 7 bases. CDR1 is MNHEY and CDR2 is SMNVEV in the germline V gene (reference sequence). The junction had 7 bases not matched to a gene; V was cut back by 8 bases and J by 1 base. The CDR3 sequence is 14 residues long. Here the CDR3 reads CASADRAGNTEAFF. CDR3 DNA: TGTGCCAGCGCAGACAGGGCCGGGAACACTGAAGCTTTCTTT.

The gene calls are TRBV7-2 and TRBJ2-7; D gene ambiguous. Per the germline V gene, CDR1 is SGHTA and CDR2 is FQGNSA. The CDR3 is 11 amino acids. The V end was cut by 3 bases, the J end by 6 bases, with 6 bases between. This CDR3 reads CASSLAVEQYF. CDR3 DNA sequence: TGTGCCAGCAGCTTGGCTGTCGAGCAGTACTTC.

This rearrangement joins TRBV6-5 to TRBJ1-6; D remains unclear. From germline, CDR1 is MNHEY and CDR2 SVGAGI. V was clipped by 3 bases and J by 6 bases, with 9 bases between them. The CDR3 contains 14 residues. CDR3 loop: CASSYFFPNSPLHF. The CDR3 DNA reads TGTGCCAGCAGTTATTTCTTTCCTAATTCACCCCTCCACTTT.

The chain combines TRBV27 with TRBJ1-2; tentatively, D is TRBD1 (5 bases). Germline CDR1 reads MNHEY; CDR2 reads SMNVEV (reference sequence). V lost 3 bases, J lost 2 bases, and 7 bases lay in between. The CDR3 extends over 13 amino acids. For the CDR3, the DNA is TGTGCCAGCAGTTTCCGGGGGAACTATGGCTACACCTTC. This translates into CASSFRGNYGYTF.

The CDR3 sequence is CASSLTSGTYNEQFF. CDR3 bases: TGTGCCAGCAGCCTAACTAGCGGGACTTACAATGAGCAGTTCTTC. The chain recombines TRBV7-2 with TRBJ2-1; TRBD2 aligns across 10 bases. Germline V CDR1 and CDR2: SGHTA, FQGNSA. The CDR3 sequence is 15 residues long. The V and J ends lost 5 bases and 4 bases, in that order; junction bases with no gene match: 5. Using reference TRBV7-2 and TRBJ2-1 for the parts outside the CDR3, the full variable domain is GAGVSQSPSNKVTEKGKDVELRCDPISGHTALYWYRQSLGQGLEFLIYFQGNSAPDKSGLPSDRFSAERTGGSVSTLTIQRTQQEDSAVYLCASSLTSGTYNEQFFGPGTRLTVL.

The chain recombines TRBV7-2 with TRBJ2-7; 7 positions agree with TRBD1. V shed 6 bases and J 2 bases; nucleotides not matched to a gene: 4. CDR1 is SGHTA and CDR2 is FQGNSA in the germline V gene. This CDR3 is built from 13 residues. The CDR3 loop is CASSWDSAYEQYF. The CDR3 coding sequence is TGTGCCAGCAGTTGGGACAGCGCCTACGAGCAGTACTTC. Filled out from reference TRBV7-2 and TRBJ2-7, the complete variable domain reads GAGVSQSPSNKVTEKGKDVELRCDPISGHTALYWYRQSLGQGLEFLIYFQGNSAPDKSGLPSDRFSAERTGGSVSTLTIQRTQQEDSAVYLCASSWDSAYEQYFGPGTRLTVT.

This chain joins TRBV15 and TRBJ1-5; D is possibly TRBD1 (5 bases). V lost 1 base and J lost 1, with 5 bases in between. Looked up from germline, CDR1 is LNHNV and CDR2 is YYDKDF (reference sequence). The CDR3 spans 14 residues. The CDR3 here is CATSRGGSNQPQHF. DNA of the CDR3: TGTGCCACCAGCAGAGGGGGCAGCAATCAGCCCCAGCATTTT.

J is TRBJ2-5 and V is TRBV7-2, with D maybe TRBD2 (5 bases). The CDR3 runs 14 residues. CDR1 is SGHTA and CDR2 is FQGNSA in the germline V gene. Between the trimmed V and J ends, which lost 4 bases and 5 bases, there was a span of 14 bases. CDR3 DNA: TGTGCCAGCAGCTCACCCCCCCGGGGTGAGACCCAGTACTTC. Translated: CASSSPPRGETQYF.

This clone was found many times. The chain carries TRBV4-2 and TRBJ2-7; D unclear. This CDR3 is built from 16 residues. The germline gives CDR1 LGHNA, CDR2 YNFKEQ. V was shortened by 4 bases and J by 0 bases, with 16 bases between the two germline ends. CDR3 DNA sequence: TGTGCCAGCAGCCCCGATACCTTGGGCCTCTCCTACGAGCAGTACTTC. Translating it yields CASSPDTLGLSYEQYF.